The TCR beta chain under discussion was sequenced for a study of regulatory T cells in long-lasting Graves disease. Arm-PCR of CDR3 regions with iRepertoire HTBI primers generated TCR beta libraries. TCRdb re-analysed the multiplex PCR reads in MiXCR, keeping a single row per CDR3 protein. The sample lists about 440,000 distinct CDR3 sequences; approximately 16% were seen once. The time point is: newly diagnosed GD, antithyroid drugs for less than 3 months. Isolated PBMC RNA provided the starting material for the TCR library. Guidelines of the American Thyroid Association were used to diagnose Graves' disease. A remark on this clonotype: Its antigen is not identified.

Trimming took off 5 bases at V and 5 bases at J, with 12 bases between the two ends. This CDR3 is 14 amino acids long. Study-level points and caveats: There was favoring of TRBV28, TRBJ1-2 and TRBJ2-5 in persistent disease.

These records were also assigned to another study, of T cells in Graves' hyperthyroidism and ophthalmopathy.

Source: peripheral blood mononuclear cells (PBMCs), taken at new diagnosis, from a patient treated with antithyroid drugs. The rearrangement joins TRBV12-3 or TRBV12-4 to TRBJ1-4; weak D call: TRBD1 (6 bases). The clonotype originates from a woman in her twenties or thirties with Graves disease. Here the CDR3 reads CASSPGHQNEKLFF. The CDR3 bases are TGTGCCAGCAGTCCGGGACACCAAAATGAAAAACTGTTTTTT.